These 15 T cell receptor beta chains were all obtained from the same sample, sequenced in a study of beta chain features in type 1 diabetes (dated by TCRdb to 2016 to 2018). Libraries were prepared through the immunoSEQ multiplex PCR assay. The High Capacity cDNA Reverse Transcription Kit was used to reverse transcribe all of the isolated RNA, meaning that expressed TCRB transcripts were what got sequenced. What TCRdb holds here is the immuneACCESS table cut down to in-frame rearrangements. Part of the clones is not present; checked against another copy, under half of the missing clones reflect an unresolved V gene, and the others are unexplained. The sample profile shows about 260,000 clones; about 70% of them were found once. About 0.05% of the sample is taken by the ten largest. Sequenced input: naive CD4+ T cells from blood. The sample's cell subset or site label, decoded: true naive CD4+ T cells. The receptors shown here come from a man aged 25 to 40 in good health.

The V call is TRBV9, the J call TRBJ2-5; weak D call: TRBD1 (6 bases). Germline CDR1 and CDR2: SGDLS and YYNGEE. Deletions cut 7 bases from V and 4 bases from J, with 17 bases between. The CDR3 contains 14 residues. CDR3 bases: TGTGCCAGCTCTAGGCAGGGGCCCGGAGAGACCCAGTACTTC. Amino acid sequence: CASSRQGPGETQYF. The whole variable domain, remainder taken from reference TRBV9 and TRBJ2-5, is DSGVTQTPKHLITATGQRVTLRCSPRSGDLSVYWYQQSLDQGLQFLIQYYNGEERAKGNILERFSAQQFPDLHSELNLSSLELGDSALYFCASSRQGPGETQYFGPGTRLLVL.

This clone was observed once. CDR3 loop: CASSIDGRGSYEQYF. CDR3 nucleotide sequence: TGTGCCAGTAGTATAGACGGCCGAGGCTCCTACGAGCAGTACTTC. The rearrangement uses TRBV19 and TRBJ2-7; D not resolved. The V gene lost 0 bases and the J gene lost 0 bases, with 9 bases spanning the gap. The length of the CDR3 is 15 residues. The germline CDR1 and CDR2 sequences are LNHDA and SQIVND (reference sequence).

This chain joins TRBV29-1 and TRBJ2-2; TRBD1 agrees at 7 bases. CDR3 length: 13 amino acids. V shed 6 bases and J 7 bases; nucleotides not matched to a gene: 8. In germline, CDR1 is SQVTM, CDR2 ANQGSEA. CDR3 sequence: CSVDRAVDGELFF. The CDR3 DNA follows: TGCAGCGTAGACAGGGCAGTCGACGGGGAGCTGTTTTTT.

The genes are TRBV29-1 and TRBJ2-2; D call uncertain. V was trimmed by 4 bases and J by 1 base, leaving 4 bases between them. In germline, CDR1 is SQVTM, CDR2 ANQGSEA. The CDR3 is made up of 12 amino acids. The CDR3 DNA is TGCAGCGTTGTCAGGAACACCGGGGAGCTGTTTTTT. This gives the protein CSVVRNTGELFF.

This chain links TRBV5-4 with TRBJ2-4, with 11 bases fitting TRBD2. Germline V lookup: CDR1 SGHNT, CDR2 YYREEE (reference sequence). The CDR3 contains 18 residues. V was clipped by 2 bases and J by 4 bases; unmatched bases: 11. The CDR3 region has the DNA TGTGCCAGCAGCTTTGCTCTAGCGGGGGGCCCTCCGAAAAACATTCAGTACTTC. It is translated as CASSFALAGGPPKNIQYF.

The rearrangement joins TRBV7-2 to TRBJ2-7; 10 bases map to TRBD2. From germline, CDR1 is SGHTA and CDR2 FQGNSA. The CDR3 sequence is 14 residues long. Germline trimming cut 5 bases from V and 4 bases from J; bases unmatched to any gene: 5. This CDR3 is CASSALAGAYEQYF. CDR3 bases: TGTGCCAGCAGCGCCCTAGCGGGGGCTTACGAGCAGTACTTC.

The gene calls are TRBV7-7 and TRBJ2-5, with D perhaps TRBD1 (5 bases). The V gene's germline CDR1 is SSHAT and CDR2 FNYEAQ (reference sequence). The CDR3 is 14 amino acids. The V end was cut by 5 bases, the J end by 2 bases, with 12 bases between. As DNA, the CDR3 is TGTGCCAGCAGCGTAGACAGTTTACAAGAGACCCAGTACTTC. The encoded protein is CASSVDSLQETQYF.

The chain uses TRBV30 and TRBJ2-7; TRBD1 matches 8 bases. After removal of 2 bases from V and 0 bases from J, the junction contained 3 bases not matched to a gene. Per germline, CDR1 GTSNPN and CDR2 SVGIG (reference sequence). This CDR3 region has 14 residues. CDR3 protein: CAWSPTGGSYEQYF. The CDR3 bases are TGTGCCTGGAGTCCAACAGGGGGCTCCTACGAGCAGTACTTC.

V and J are TRBV29-1 and TRBJ2-3; 7 bases align to TRBD2. The CDR3 length is 15 residues. Germline values: CDR1 SQVTM, CDR2 ANQGSEA. The V segment lost 4 bases and the J segment 2 bases; nucleotides outside the gene matches: 9. CDR3 DNA sequence: TGCAGCGTTGCATTGCTAGCGGAGATCACAGATACGCAGTATTTT. Amino acid sequence: CSVALLAEITDTQYF.

With regard to this clone: The same CDR3 can be traced to other DNA sequences in this sample. The chain uses TRBV29-1 and TRBJ2-7, with 13 nucleotides matching TRBD2. Germline CDR1 is SQVTM and CDR2 is ANQGSEA. The CDR3 spans 13 residues. J lost 4 bases, V lost 7 bases, and 4 bases had no gene match. CDR3 amino acids: CSAGLAGAYEQYF. CDR3 in DNA: TGCAGCGCCGGACTAGCGGGAGCTTACGAGCAGTACTTC.

The chain carries TRBV7-9 and TRBJ2-7; 9 bases fit TRBD1. The CDR3 consists of 16 residues. V trimming: 7 bases; J trimming: 7 bases; junction bases outside the gene matches: 17. Germline V gene sequence: CDR1 SEHNR, CDR2 FQNEAQ (reference sequence). The CDR3 sequence: CASTLGGGTGKGEQYF. CDR3 in DNA: TGTGCCAGCACCCTCGGTGGTGGGACAGGGAAAGGAGAGCAGTACTTC.

The gene calls are TRBV5-1 and TRBJ2-1, with TRBD2 as a possible D gene (5 bases). V lost 4 bases and J 15 bases, leaving 14 bases between the germline ends. The V gene's germline CDR1 is SGHRS and CDR2 YFSETQ. This CDR3 has 11 residues. This CDR3 reads CASSDDGRGFF. The CDR3 DNA reads TGCGCCAGCAGCGACGACGGACGGGGGTTCTTC.

As regards this clone: In the same sample, other DNA sequences code for this CDR3. The rearrangement uses TRBV29-1 and TRBJ2-5, with D possibly TRBD2 on 5 matching bases. Germline CDR1 reads SQVTM; CDR2 reads ANQGSEA. V was clipped by 0 bases and J by 5 bases, with 19 bases between them. The CDR3 is made up of 16 amino acids. CDR3 loop: CSVEDREGWGVETQYF. CDR3 DNA: TGCAGCGTTGAAGATCGGGAAGGGTGGGGTGTTGAGACCCAGTACTTC.

This chain uses TRBV30 with TRBJ1-2; no clear D gene. Germline V CDR1 and CDR2: GTSNPN, SVGIG (reference sequence). The CDR3 totals 12 residues. The ends were cut back, 3 bases at V and 6 bases at J, with 11 bases in the middle. The CDR3 DNA reads as TGTGCCTGGAGCCCGACACGGGATGGCTACACCTTC. Encoded protein: CAWSPTRDGYTF.

The CDR3 nucleotides are TGTGCTACACAGGGGGTCGGCACTGAAGCTTTCTTT. Translated: CATQGVGTEAFF. The V gene is TRBV2, the J gene TRBJ1-1, with 8 positions matching TRBD1. CDR1 is SNHLY, CDR2 FYNNEI, per germline. The CDR3 has 12 residues.